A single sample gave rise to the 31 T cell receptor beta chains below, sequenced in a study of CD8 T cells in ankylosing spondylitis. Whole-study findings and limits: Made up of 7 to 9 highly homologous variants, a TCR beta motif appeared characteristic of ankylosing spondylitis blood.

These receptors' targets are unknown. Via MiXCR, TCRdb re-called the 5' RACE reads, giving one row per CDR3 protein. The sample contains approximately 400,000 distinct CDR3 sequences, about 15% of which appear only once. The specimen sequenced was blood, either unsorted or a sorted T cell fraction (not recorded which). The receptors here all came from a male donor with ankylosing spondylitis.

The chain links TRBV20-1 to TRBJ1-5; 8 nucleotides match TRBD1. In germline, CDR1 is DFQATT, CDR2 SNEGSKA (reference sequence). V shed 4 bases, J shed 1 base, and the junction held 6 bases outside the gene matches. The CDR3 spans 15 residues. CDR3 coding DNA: TGCAGTGCTACCCGGACAGGGTACAGCAATCAGCCCCAGCATTTT. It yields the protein CSATRTGYSNQPQHF.

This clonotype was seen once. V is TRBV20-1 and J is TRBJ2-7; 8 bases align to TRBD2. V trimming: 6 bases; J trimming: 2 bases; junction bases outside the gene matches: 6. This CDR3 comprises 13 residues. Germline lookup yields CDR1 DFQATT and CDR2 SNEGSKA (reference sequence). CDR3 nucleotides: TGCAGTGCCAGGTCCGGGGGGGCCTACGAGCAGTACTTC. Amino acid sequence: CSARSGGAYEQYF.

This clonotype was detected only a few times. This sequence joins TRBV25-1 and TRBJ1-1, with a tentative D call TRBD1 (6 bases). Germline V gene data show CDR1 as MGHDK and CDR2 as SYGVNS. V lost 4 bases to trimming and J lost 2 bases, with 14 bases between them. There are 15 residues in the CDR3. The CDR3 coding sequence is TGTGCCAGCAGTGCCTCCGACAGGACAAACACTGAAGCTTTCTTT. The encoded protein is CASSASDRTNTEAFF. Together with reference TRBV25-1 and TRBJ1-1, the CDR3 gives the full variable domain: EADIYQTPRYLVIGTGKKITLECSQTMGHDKMYWYQQDPGMELHLIHYSYGVNSTEKGDLSSESTVSRIRTEHFPLTLESARPSHTSQYLCASSASDRTNTEAFFGQGTRLTVV.

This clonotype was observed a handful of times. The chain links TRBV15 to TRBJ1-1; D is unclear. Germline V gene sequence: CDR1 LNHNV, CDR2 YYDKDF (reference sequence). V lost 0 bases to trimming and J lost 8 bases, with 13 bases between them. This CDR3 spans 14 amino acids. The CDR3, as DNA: TGTGCCACCAGCAGAGAACAGCTCCAGTTGGAAGCTTTCTTT. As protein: CATSREQLQLEAFF. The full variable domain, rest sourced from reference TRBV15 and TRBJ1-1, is DAMVIQNPRYQVTQFGKPVTLSCSQTLNHNVMYWYQQKSSQAPKLLFHYYDKDFNNEADTPDNFQSRRPNTSFCFLDIRSPGLGDTAMYLCATSREQLQLEAFFGQGTRLTVV.

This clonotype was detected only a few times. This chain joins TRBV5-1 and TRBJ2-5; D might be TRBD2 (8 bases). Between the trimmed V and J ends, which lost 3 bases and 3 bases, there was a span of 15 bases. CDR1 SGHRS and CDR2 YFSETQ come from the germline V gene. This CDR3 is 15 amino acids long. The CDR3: CASSSGGTAEETQYF. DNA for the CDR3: TGCGCCAGCAGCTCGGGGGGGACAGCTGAAGAGACCCAGTACTTC.

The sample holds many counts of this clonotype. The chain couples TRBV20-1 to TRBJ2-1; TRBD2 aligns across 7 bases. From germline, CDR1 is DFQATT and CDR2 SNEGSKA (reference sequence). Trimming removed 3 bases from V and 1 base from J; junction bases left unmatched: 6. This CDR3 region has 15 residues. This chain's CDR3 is CSARVAGKSYNEQFF. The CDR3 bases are TGCAGTGCTAGGGTAGCGGGTAAATCCTACAATGAGCAGTTCTTC.

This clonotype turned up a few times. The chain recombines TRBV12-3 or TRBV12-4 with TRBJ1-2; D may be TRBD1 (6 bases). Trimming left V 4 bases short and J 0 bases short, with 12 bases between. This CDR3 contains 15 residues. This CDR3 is CASSSGTPTNYGYTF. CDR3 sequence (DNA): TGTGCCAGCAGTTCCGGGACACCGACTAACTATGGCTACACCTTC.

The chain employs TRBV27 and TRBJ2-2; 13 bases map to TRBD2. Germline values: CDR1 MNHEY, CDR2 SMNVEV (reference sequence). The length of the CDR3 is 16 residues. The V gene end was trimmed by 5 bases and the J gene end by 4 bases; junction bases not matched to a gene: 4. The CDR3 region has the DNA TGTGCCAGCAGTATCCGACTAGCGGGAGGCACCGGGGAGCTGTTTTTT. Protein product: CASSIRLAGGTGELFF.

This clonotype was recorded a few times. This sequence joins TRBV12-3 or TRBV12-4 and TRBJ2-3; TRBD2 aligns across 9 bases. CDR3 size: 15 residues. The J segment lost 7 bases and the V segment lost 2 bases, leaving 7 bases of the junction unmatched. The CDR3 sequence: CASSLFGGRGNTQYF. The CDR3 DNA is TGTGCCAGCAGTTTATTTGGCGGGAGGGGGAATACGCAGTATTTT.

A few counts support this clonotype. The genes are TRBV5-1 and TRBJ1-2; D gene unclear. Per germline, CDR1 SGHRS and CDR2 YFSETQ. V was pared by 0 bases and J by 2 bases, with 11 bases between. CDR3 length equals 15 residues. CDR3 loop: CASSLVVTPNYGYTF. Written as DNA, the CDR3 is TGCGCCAGCAGCTTGGTGGTTACACCGAACTATGGCTACACCTTC.

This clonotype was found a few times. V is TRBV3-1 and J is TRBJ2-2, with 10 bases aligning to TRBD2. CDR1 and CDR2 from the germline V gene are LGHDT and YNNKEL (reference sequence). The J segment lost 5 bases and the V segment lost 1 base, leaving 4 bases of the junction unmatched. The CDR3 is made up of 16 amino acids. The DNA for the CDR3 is TGTGCCAGCAGCCAAGCGGTAGCGGGAGGAACCGGGGAGCTGTTTTTT. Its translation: CASSQAVAGGTGELFF.

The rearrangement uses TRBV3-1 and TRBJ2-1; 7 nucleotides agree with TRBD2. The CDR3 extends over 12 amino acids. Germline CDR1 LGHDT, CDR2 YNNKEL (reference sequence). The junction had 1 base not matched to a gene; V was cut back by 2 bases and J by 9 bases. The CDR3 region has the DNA TGTGCCAGCAGCCAAACGGGAGGTGAGCAGTTCTTC. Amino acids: CASSQTGGEQFF.

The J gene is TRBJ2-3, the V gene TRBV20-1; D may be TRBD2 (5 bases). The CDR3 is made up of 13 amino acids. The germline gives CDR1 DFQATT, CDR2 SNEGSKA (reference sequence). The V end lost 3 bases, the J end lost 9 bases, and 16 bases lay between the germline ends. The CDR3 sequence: CSASRTGWGTQYF. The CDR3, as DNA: TGCAGTGCTAGCCGGACGGGGTGGGGAACGCAGTATTTT.

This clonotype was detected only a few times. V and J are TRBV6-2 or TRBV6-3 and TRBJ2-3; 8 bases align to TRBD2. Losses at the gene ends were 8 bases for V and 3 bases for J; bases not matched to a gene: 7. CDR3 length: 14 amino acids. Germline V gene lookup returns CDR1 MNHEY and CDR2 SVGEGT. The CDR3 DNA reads TGTGCCAGCCGAGCGGGAGTATTTACAGATACGCAGTATTTT. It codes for CASRAGVFTDTQYF.

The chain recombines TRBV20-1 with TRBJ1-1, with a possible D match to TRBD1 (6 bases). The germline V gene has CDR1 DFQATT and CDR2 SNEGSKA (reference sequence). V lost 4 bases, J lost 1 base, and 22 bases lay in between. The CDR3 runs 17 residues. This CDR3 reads CSAILNRRRGKNTEAFF. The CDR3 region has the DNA TGCAGTGCTATTTTAAATAGAAGGAGGGGGAAGAACACTGAAGCTTTCTTT.

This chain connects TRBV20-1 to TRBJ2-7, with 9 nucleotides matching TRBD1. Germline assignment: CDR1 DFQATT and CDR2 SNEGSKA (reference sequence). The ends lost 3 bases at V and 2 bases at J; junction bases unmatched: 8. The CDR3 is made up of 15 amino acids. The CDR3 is CSASPPGTGTYEQYF. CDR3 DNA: TGCAGTGCTAGTCCCCCCGGGACAGGGACCTACGAGCAGTACTTC.

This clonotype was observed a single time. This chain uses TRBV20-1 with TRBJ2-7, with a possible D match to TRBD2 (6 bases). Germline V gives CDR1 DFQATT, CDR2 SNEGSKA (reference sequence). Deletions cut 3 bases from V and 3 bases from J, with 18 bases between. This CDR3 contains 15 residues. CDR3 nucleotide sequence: TGCAGTGCTAGTAGGACGGGGAAAGCGGGCTACGAGCAGTACTTC. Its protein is CSASRTGKAGYEQYF.

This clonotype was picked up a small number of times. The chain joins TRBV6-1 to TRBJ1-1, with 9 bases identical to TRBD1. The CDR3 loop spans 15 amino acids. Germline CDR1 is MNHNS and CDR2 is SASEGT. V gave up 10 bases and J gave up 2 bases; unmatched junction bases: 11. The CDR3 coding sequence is TGTGCCACCCAACAGACAGGGGGGGCAAACACTGAAGCTTTCTTT. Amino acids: CATQQTGGANTEAFF.

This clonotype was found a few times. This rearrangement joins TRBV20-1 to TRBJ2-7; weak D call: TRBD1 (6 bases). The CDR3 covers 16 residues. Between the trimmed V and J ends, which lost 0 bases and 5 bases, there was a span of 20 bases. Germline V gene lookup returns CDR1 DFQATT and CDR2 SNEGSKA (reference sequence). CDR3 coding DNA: TGCAGTGCTAGAGATTCCCGACAGGTCCTAGGGAACGAGCAGTACTTC. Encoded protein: CSARDSRQVLGNEQYF.

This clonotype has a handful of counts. The CDR3 region is CASRGTAAETQYF. The CDR3 nucleotides are TGTGCCAGTAGGGGGACAGCAGCAGAGACCCAGTACTTC. J is TRBJ2-5 and V is TRBV19; 7 nucleotides match TRBD1. Germline loops: CDR1 LNHDA, CDR2 SQIVND (reference sequence). The CDR3 length is 13 residues. Trimming at V came to 6 bases and at J to 4 bases, leaving 5 bases not matched to a gene.

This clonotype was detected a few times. The CDR3 DNA is TGTGCCAGCAGCCAAGAACTAGCGGGAGGTGTTGAAGAGCAGTTCTTC. Residues: CASSQELAGGVEEQFF. The chain links TRBV4-2 to TRBJ2-1, with 12 bases that match TRBD2. The V gene's germline CDR1 is LGHNA and CDR2 YNFKEQ. Germline trimming cut 0 bases from V and 10 bases from J; bases unmatched to any gene: 7. This CDR3 is built from 16 residues.

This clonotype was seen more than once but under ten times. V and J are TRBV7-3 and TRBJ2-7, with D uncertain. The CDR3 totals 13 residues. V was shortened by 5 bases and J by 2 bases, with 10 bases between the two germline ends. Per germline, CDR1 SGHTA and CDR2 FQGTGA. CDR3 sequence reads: CASSPPGTYEQYF. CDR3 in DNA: TGTGCCAGCAGCCCTCCCGGAACCTACGAGCAGTACTTC.

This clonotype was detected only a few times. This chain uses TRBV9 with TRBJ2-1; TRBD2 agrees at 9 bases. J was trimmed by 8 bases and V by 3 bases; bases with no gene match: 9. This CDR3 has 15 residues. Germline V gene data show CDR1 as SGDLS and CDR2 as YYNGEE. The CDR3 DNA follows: TGTGCCAGCAGCGAATCCGGGACTAGCTTATATGAGCAGTTCTTC. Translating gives CASSESGTSLYEQFF.

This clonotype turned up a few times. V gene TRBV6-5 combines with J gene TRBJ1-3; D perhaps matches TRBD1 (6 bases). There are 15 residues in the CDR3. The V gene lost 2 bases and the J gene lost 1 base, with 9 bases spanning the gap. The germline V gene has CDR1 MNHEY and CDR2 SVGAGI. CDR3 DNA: TGTGCCAGCAGTTACCCGACAGGTTCTGGAAACACCATATATTTT. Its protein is CASSYPTGSGNTIYF.

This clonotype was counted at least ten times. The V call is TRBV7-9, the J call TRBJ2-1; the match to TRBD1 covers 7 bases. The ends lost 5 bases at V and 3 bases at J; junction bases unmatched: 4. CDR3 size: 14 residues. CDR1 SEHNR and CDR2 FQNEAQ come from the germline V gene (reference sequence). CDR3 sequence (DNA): TGTGCCAGCAGCCTCCAGGGGGACTACAATGAGCAGTTCTTC. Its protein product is CASSLQGDYNEQFF.

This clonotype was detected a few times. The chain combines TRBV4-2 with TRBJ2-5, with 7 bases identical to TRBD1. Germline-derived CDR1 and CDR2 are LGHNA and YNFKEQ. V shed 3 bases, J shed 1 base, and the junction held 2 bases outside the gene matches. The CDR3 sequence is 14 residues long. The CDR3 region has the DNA TGTGCCAGCAGCCACGGGACAGCCCAAGAGACCCAGTACTTC. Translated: CASSHGTAQETQYF.

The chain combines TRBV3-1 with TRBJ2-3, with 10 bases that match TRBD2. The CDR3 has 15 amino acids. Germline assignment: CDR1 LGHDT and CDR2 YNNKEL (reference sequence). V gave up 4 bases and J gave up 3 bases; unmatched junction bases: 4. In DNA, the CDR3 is TGTGCCAGCAGCCTCGGGACTAGCGAGACAGATACGCAGTATTTT. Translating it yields CASSLGTSETDTQYF.

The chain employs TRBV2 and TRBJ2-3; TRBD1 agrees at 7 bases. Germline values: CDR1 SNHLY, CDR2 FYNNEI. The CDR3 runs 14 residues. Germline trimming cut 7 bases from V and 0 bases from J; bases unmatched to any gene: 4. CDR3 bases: TGTGCCAGCACCCGGGACAGAAGCACAGATACGCAGTATTTT. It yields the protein CASTRDRSTDTQYF. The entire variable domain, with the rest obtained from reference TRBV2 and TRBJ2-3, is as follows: EPEVTQTPSHQVTQMGQEVILRCVPISNHLYFYWYRQILGQKVEFLVSFYNNEISEKSEIFDDQFSVERPDGSNFTLKIRSTKLEDSAMYFCASTRDRSTDTQYFGPGTRLTVL.

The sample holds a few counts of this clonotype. CDR3 loop: CASSPSAGNYNEQFF. The CDR3 region has the DNA TGCGCCAGCAGCCCCTCGGCGGGGAACTACAATGAGCAGTTCTTC. This chain uses TRBV5-1 with TRBJ2-1, with D possibly matching TRBD2 (6 bases). V was trimmed by 4 bases and J by 3 bases, leaving 14 bases between them. Germline V gene data show CDR1 as SGHRS and CDR2 as YFSETQ. This CDR3 contains 15 residues.

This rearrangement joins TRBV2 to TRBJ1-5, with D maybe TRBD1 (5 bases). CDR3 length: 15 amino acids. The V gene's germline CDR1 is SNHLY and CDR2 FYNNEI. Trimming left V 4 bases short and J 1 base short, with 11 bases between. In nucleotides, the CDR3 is TGTGCCAGCAGTGGCCCGGGGGGAAGCAATCAGCCCCAGCATTTT. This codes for CASSGPGGSNQPQHF.

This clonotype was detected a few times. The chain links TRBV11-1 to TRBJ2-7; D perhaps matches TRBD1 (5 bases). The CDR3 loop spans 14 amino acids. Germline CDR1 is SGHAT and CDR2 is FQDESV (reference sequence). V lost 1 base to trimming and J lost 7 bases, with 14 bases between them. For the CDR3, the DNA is TGTGCCAGCAGCTTAGATGGCCGGCAGGGAGAGCAGTACTTC. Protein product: CASSLDGRQGEQYF.